Below, one T cell receptor beta chain is given with its context. Its target is unknown. The data were obtained in a study of PD-1 blockade in classical Hodgkin lymphoma. Study details: The patients were dosed with nivolumab 3 mg/kg, infused intravenously every 2 weeks.

Germline V lookup: CDR1 SNHLY, CDR2 FYNNEI. V was trimmed by 3 bases and J by 2 bases, leaving 13 bases between them. This CDR3 contains 15 residues. Time point in this sample: cycle 4 day 1 (C4D1), after 5 to 7 weeks of nivolumab. Exposure to brentuximab vedotin varied, and each patient had relapsed following autologous stem cell transplantation. The assay was immunoSEQ multiplex PCR, and TCRdb's table has in-frame clones only and misses some. The data contain over 70,000 clones, around nine tenths of them singletons. Study-wide results and limits: Lower baseline TCR diversity marked trial partial responders and progressors. Unlike CD8+ TCR diversity, which did not rise significantly by C4D1, CD4+ TCR diversity did.

The rearrangement uses TRBV2 and TRBJ1-2, with D possibly matching TRBD1 (5 bases). The TCR sequence derives from a human donor with classical Hodgkin lymphoma. The sequenced sample was peripheral blood mononuclear cells (PBMCs), obtained before the fourth cycle of nivolumab. CDR3 sequence (DNA): TGTGCCAGCAGTGATTCTGGGACCTTCAACTATGGCTACACCTTC. It yields the protein CASSDSGTFNYGYTF.